The clone carrying this T cell receptor beta chain was detected only once. What it recognizes is unknown. This entry belongs to a study of vaccination and CD4 T cells after COVID-19. Study context: Controls used CEFX viral epitopes (positive), HIV-1 Nef peptides (negative), or no peptide.

The CDR3 is made up of 14 amino acids. CDR1 KGHDR and CDR2 SFDVKD come from the germline V gene. Trimming pared 2 bases from V and 4 bases from J, leaving 9 bases between. Researchers used the Oncomine TCR Beta short-read assay to sequence DNA from cultured CD4+ T cells. Each CDR3 protein is one row after TCRdb ran MiXCR on the PCR reads. The sample lists some 22,000 distinct CDR3 sequences, approximately 64% occurring once. The treatment here: approximately 11-day PBMC culture with coronavirus spike peptide pools or control peptides (ViraFEST assay). For ViraFEST, peptide pools expanded antigen-specific T cells, after which the TCRs were sequenced.

This TCR came from a human donor who received a COVID-19 vaccine. The sequencing used CD4+ T cells from blood, cultured in vitro, collected after SARS-CoV-2 vaccination. V usage is TRBV24-1 and J usage is TRBJ2-3; no clear D. The CDR3 region is CATSDSWRSDTQYF. DNA of the CDR3: TGTGCCACCAGTGATTCTTGGCGGTCAGATACGCAGTATTTT.